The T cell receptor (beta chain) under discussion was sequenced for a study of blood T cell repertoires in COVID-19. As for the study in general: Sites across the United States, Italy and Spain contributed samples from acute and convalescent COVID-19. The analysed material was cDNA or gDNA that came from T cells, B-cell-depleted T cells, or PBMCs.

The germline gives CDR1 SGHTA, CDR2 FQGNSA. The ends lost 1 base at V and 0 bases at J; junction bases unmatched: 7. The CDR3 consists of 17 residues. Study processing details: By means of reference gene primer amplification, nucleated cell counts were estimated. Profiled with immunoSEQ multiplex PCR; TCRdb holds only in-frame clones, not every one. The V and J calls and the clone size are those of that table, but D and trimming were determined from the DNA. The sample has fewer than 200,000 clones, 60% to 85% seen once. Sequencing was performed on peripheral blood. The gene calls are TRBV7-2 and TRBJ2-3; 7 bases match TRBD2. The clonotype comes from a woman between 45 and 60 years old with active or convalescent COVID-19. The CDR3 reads CASSLVPSGSSTDTQYF. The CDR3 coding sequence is TGTGCCAGCAGCTTAGTCCCTAGCGGTTCTAGCACAGATACGCAGTATTTT. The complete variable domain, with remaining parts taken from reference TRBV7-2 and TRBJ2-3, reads GAGVSQSPSNKVTEKGKDVELRCDPISGHTALYWYRQSLGQGLEFLIYFQGNSAPDKSGLPSDRFSAERTGGSVSTLTIQRTQQEDSAVYLCASSLVPSGSSTDTQYFGPGTRLTVL.